This T cell receptor (beta chain) emerged from a study of CD4 and CD8 cells across lung adenocarcinoma regions. The patients had localized lung adenocarcinoma, a non-small cell subtype. The CDR3 loop spans 13 amino acids. V dropped 9 bases and J dropped 9 bases, with 19 bases sitting between them. Per the germline V gene, CDR1 is MNHNS and CDR2 is SASEGT. TCRdb independently ran MiXCR on the PCR reads; one entry per CDR3 protein. The table records about 5,100 distinct CDR3 sequences, just under 60% of them present only once. The TCR was taken from a male donor with lung adenocarcinoma. The CD4 and CD8 labels of this study may be unreliable. The sequencing sample was made of CD4+ T cells from the center of a lung tumor. V gene TRBV6-1 combines with J gene TRBJ2-3; tentatively, D is TRBD1 or TRBD2 (5 bases each). CDR3 DNA sequence: TGTGCCAGGGGGCTGGGAGCCAAAAGCACGCAGTATTTT. Translated, it gives CARGLGAKSTQYF.